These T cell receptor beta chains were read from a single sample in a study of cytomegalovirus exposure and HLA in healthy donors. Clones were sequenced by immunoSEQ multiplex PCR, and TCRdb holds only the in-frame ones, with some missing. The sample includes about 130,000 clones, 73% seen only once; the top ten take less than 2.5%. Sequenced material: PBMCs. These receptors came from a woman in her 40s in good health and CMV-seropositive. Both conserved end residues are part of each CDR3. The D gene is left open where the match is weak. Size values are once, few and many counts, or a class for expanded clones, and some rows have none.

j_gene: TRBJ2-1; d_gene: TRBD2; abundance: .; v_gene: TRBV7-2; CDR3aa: CASSLRSSGRLYNEQFF; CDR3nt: TGTGCCAGCAGCTTAAGGTCCAGCGGGAGGCTCTACAATGAGCAGTTCTTC
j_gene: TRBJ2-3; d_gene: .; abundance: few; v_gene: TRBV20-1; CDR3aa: CSAEKDTQYF; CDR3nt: TGCAGTGCTGAGAAAGATACGCAGTATTTT
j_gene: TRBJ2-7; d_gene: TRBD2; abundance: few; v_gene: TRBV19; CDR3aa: CASSIGGERSYEQYF; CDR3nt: TGTGCCAGTAGTATCGGGGGGGAGAGGTCCTACGAGCAGTACTTC
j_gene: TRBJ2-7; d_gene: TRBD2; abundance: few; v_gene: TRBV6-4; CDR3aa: CASSPTSGGVYEQYF; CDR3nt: TGTGCCAGCAGCCCGACTAGCGGGGGGGTCTACGAGCAGTACTTC
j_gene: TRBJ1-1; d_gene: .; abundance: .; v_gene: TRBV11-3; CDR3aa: CASSDRSPEAFF; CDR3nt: TGTGCCAGCAGCGACAGGAGCCCTGAAGCTTTCTTT
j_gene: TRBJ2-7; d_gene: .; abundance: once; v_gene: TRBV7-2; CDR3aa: CASSQVPYEQYF; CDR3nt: TGTGCCAGCAGCCAGGTGCCCTACGAGCAGTACTTC
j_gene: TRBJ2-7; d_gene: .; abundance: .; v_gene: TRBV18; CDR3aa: CASSPAVGRSYEQYF; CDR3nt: TGTGCCAGCTCACCGGCCGTGGGGAGGTCCTACGAGCAGTACTTC
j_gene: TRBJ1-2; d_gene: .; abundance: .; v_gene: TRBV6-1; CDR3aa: CASSEDILNYGYTF; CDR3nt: TGTGCCAGCAGTGAAGACATTCTTAACTATGGCTACACCTTC
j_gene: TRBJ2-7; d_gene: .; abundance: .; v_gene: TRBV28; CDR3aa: CATSYQGRTTYEQYF; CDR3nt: TGTGCCACCTCATACCAGGGCCGGACGACATACGAGCAGTACTTC
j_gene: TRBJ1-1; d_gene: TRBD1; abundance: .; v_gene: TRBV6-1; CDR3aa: CASREQGAIGNTEAFF; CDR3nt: TGTGCCAGCAGGGAACAGGGGGCAATTGGGAACACTGAAGCTTTCTTT
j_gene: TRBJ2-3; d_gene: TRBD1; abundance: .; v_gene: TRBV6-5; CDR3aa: CASRRQGEKTDTQYF; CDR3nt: TGTGCCAGCAGGAGACAGGGGGAAAAGACAGATACGCAGTATTTT
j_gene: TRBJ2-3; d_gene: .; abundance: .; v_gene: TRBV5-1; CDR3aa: CASSLGVRGISTDTQYF; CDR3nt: TGCGCCAGCAGCTTGGGTGTTCGGGGAATTAGCACAGATACGCAGTATTTT
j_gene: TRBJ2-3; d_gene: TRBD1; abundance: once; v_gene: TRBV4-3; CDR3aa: CASGSSIGTGGIDTQYF; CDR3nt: TGCGCCAGCGGATCTTCAATTGGGACAGGGGGCATAGATACGCAGTATTTT
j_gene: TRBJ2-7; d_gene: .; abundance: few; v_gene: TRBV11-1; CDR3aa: CASSLAGPGPYEQYF; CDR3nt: TGTGCCAGCAGCTTAGCAGGGCCAGGGCCCTACGAGCAGTACTTC
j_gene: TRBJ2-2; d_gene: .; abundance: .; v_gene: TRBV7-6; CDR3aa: CASSYGNTGELFF; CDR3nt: TGTGCCAGCAGCTACGGGAATACCGGGGAGCTGTTTTTT
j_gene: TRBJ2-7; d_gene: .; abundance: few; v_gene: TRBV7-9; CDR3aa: CASSNRQDHSYEQYF; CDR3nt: TGTGCCAGCAGCAACAGACAGGATCACTCCTACGAGCAGTACTTC
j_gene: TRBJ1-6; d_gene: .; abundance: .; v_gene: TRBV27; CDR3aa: CASSSGHYNSPLHF; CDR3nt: TGTGCCAGCAGTTCGGGACACTATAATTCACCCCTCCACTTT
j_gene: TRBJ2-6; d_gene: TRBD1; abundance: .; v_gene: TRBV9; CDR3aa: CASSVRDRGISGANVLTF; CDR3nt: TGTGCCAGCAGCGTCCGGGACAGGGGGATCTCTGGGGCCAACGTCCTGACTTTC
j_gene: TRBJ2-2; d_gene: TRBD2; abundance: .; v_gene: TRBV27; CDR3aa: CASSPGTSGHTGELFF; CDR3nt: TGTGCCAGCAGCCCCGGGACTAGCGGACACACCGGGGAGCTGTTTTTT
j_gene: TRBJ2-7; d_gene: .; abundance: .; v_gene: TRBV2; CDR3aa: CASSLQGYEQYF; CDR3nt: TGTGCCAGCAGTCTCCAGGGTTACGAGCAGTACTTC
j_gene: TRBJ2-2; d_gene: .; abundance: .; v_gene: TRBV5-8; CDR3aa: CASSFSVPLRLFF; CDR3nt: TGTGCCAGCAGCTTTTCGGTCCCACTTAGGCTGTTTTTT
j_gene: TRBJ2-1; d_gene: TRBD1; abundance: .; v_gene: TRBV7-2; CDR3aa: CASSPGTGRNEQFF; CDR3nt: TGTGCCAGCAGCCCTGGGACAGGGCGCAATGAGCAGTTCTTC
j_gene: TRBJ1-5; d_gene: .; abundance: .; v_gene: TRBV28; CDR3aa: CASRPSNQPQHF; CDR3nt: TGTGCCAGCCGTCCTAGCAATCAGCCCCAGCATTTT
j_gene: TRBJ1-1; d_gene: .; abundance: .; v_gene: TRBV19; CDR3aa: CASSIEEGSEAFF; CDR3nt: TGTGCCAGTAGTATAGAGGAGGGGTCTGAAGCTTTCTTT
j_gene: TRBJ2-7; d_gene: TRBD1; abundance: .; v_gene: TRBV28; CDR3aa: CASSPDSGTGPYAQYF; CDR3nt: TGTGCCAGCAGCCCGGACAGTGGGACAGGGCCTTACGCGCAGTACTTC
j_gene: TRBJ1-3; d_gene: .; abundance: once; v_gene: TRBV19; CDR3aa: CASRDTSSGNTIYF; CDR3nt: TGTGCCAGTCGTGACACGAGCTCTGGAAACACCATATATTTT
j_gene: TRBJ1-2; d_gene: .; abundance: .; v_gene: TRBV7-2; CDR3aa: CASSLDSRNYGYTF; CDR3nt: TGTGCCAGCAGTTTGGACAGTCGAAACTATGGCTACACCTTC
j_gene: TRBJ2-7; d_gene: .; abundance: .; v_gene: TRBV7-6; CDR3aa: CASSFGADYEQYF; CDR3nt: TGTGCCAGCAGCTTTGGGGCAGACTACGAGCAGTACTTC
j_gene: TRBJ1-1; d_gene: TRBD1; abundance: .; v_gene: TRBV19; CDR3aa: CASSQGASRTEAFF; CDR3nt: TGTGCCAGTAGCCAGGGGGCGAGTCGGACTGAAGCTTTCTTT
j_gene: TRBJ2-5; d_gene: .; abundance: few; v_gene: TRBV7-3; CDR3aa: CASSLTVRPGVETQYF; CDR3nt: TGTGCCAGCAGCTTAACGGTCAGGCCCGGGGTGGAGACCCAGTACTTC
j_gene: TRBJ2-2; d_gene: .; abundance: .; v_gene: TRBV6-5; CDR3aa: CASSPLNTGELFF; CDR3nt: TGTGCCAGCAGCCCACTCAACACCGGGGAGCTGTTTTTT
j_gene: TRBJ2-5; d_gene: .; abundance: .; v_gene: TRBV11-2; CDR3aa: CASRPGWETQYF; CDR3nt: TGTGCCAGCAGACCGGGTTGGGAGACCCAGTACTTC
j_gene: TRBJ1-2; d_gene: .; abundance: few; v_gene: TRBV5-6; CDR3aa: CASSLRWGTSYGYTF; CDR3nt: TGTGCCAGCAGCTTGCGGTGGGGGACTTCCTATGGCTACACCTTC
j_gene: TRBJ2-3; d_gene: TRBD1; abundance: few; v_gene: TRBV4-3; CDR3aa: CASSQDGTGGTDTQYF; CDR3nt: TGCGCCAGCAGCCAAGATGGTACAGGGGGCACAGATACGCAGTATTTT
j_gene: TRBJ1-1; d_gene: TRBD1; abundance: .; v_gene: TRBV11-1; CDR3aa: CASSSTGGSIGTEAFF; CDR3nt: TGTGCCAGCAGCTCCACAGGGGGCTCGATCGGCACTGAAGCTTTCTTT
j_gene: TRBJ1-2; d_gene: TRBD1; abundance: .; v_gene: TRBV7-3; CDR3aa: CASSLTGQGDGYTF; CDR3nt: TGTGCCAGCAGCCTGACGGGACAGGGAGATGGCTACACCTTC
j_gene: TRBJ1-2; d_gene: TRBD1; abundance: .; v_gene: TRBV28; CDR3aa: CASSPTRTGHGYTF; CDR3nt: TGTGCCAGCAGTCCCACCAGGACAGGACATGGCTACACCTTC
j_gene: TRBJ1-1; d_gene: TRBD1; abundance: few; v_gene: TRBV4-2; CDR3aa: CASSPPDRGITEAFF; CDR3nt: TGTGCCAGCAGCCCACCGGACAGGGGGATCACTGAAGCTTTCTTT
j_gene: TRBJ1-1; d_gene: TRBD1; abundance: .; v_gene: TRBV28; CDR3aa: CASLASGQPEAFF; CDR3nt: TGTGCCAGCCTCGCCTCGGGACAGCCTGAAGCTTTCTTT
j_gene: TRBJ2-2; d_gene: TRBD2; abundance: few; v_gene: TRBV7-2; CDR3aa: CASSSQGTSGTGELFF; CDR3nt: TGTGCCAGCAGCTCACAGGGGACTAGCGGCACCGGGGAGCTGTTTTTT
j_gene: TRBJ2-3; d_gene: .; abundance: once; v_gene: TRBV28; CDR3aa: CASSRGLGTDTQYF; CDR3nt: TGTGCCAGCAGTCGAGGACTTGGCACAGATACGCAGTATTTT
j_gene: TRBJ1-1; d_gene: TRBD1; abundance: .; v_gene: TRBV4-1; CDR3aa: CASSQVIIDRGVEAFF; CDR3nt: TGCGCCAGCAGCCAAGTTATCATCGACAGGGGGGTTGAAGCTTTCTTT
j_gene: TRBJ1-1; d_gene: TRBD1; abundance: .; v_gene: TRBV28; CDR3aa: CASSFRDRGPTEAFF; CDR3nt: TGTGCCAGCAGTTTTCGGGACAGGGGGCCTACTGAAGCTTTCTTT
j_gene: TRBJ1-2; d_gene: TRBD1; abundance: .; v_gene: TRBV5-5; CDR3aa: CASSYGQGVVYGYTF; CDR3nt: TGTGCCAGCAGCTATGGACAGGGGGTGGTCTATGGCTACACCTTC
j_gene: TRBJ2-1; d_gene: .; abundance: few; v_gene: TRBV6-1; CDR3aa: CASTGEREQFF; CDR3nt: TGTGCCAGCACCGGCGAGCGGGAGCAGTTCTTC
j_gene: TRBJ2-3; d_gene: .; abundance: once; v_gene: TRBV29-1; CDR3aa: CSVETVIDTQYF; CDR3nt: TGCAGCGTCGAGACAGTTATAGATACGCAGTATTTT
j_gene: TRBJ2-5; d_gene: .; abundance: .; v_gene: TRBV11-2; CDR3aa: CASSTSGQETQYF; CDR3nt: TGTGCCAGCAGCACCAGCGGCCAAGAGACCCAGTACTTC
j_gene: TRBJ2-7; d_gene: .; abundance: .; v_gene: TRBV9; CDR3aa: CASSVEVGSRYEQYF; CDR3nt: TGTGCCAGCAGCGTAGAGGTGGGCAGTAGGTACGAGCAGTACTTC